The 9 T cell receptor beta chains below were found in one sample sequenced in a study of T-cell reconstitution after alpha-beta-depleted transplantation in children. The TCRbeta library was prepared with unique molecular identifiers. TCRdb reanalysed the PCR reads using MiXCR and keeps one entry per CDR3 protein. The sample has 130,000 or so distinct CDR3 sequences; about a tenth are singletons. Sequencing was performed on PBMCs, mostly from graft donor cells, taken 180 days after TCRalphabeta/CD19-depleted stem cell transplant. The receptors were sampled from a girl in the first two years of life who had a stem cell transplant for combined immunodeficiency, so the T cells may come from the graft donor.

CDR3 protein: CASGRKDNEQFF. The CDR3 nucleotides read TGTGCTAGTGGTAGGAAAGACAATGAGCAGTTCTTC. V is TRBV12-5 and J is TRBJ2-1; D ambiguous. In germline, CDR1 is LGHNT, CDR2 FRNRAP. V was shortened by 5 bases and J by 5 bases, with 7 bases between the two germline ends. CDR3 length: 12 amino acids.

The chain combines TRBV30 with TRBJ1-5, with D tentatively TRBD1 (6 bases). The V gene's germline CDR1 is GTSNPN and CDR2 SVGIG (reference sequence). With 2 bases removed from V and 0 bases from J, the gap between germline ends came to 14 bases. CDR3 length equals 16 residues. This CDR3 is CAWSPGTFYSNQPQHF. The CDR3 DNA reads as TGTGCCTGGAGTCCAGGGACATTTTATAGCAATCAGCCCCAGCATTTT.

The chain has TRBV10-3 and TRBJ2-5, with 7 bases fitting TRBD2. Trimming removed 2 bases from V and 3 bases from J; junction bases left unmatched: 9. Germline V gene data show CDR1 as ENHRY and CDR2 as SYGVKD. CDR3 length equals 16 residues. The CDR3 is CAISEGAGVNKETQYF. The DNA for the CDR3 is TGTGCCATCAGTGAGGGTGCGGGGGTAAACAAAGAGACCCAGTACTTC.

The V gene is TRBV7-6, the J gene TRBJ1-2; tentatively, D is TRBD1 (5 bases). V lost 1 base and J lost 5, with 11 bases in between. The CDR3 has 14 amino acids. Germline CDR1 and CDR2: SGHVS and FNYEAQ. CDR3 coding DNA: TGTGCCAGCAGCTTAGGGGACGGTTGGTATGGCTACACCTTC. It translates to CASSLGDGWYGYTF.

Only a few counts were recorded for this clonotype. The chain joins TRBV6-2 or TRBV6-3 to TRBJ2-7, with D perhaps being TRBD1 or TRBD2 (6 bases each). V was cut by 6 bases and J by 2 bases, with 14 bases left in between. Germline CDR1 MNHEY, CDR2 SVGEGT. The CDR3 loop spans 14 amino acids. CDR3 loop: CASSLRGLAYEQYF. CDR3 sequence (DNA): TGTGCCAGCAGCCTTCGGGGGCTGGCCTACGAGCAGTACTTC.

This clonotype was observed a few times. The rearrangement joins TRBV27 to TRBJ1-2; TRBD1 agrees at 9 bases. Per the germline V gene, CDR1 is MNHEY and CDR2 is SMNVEV (reference sequence). The CDR3 runs 14 residues. Trimming took 5 bases from V and 4 from J; bases not matched to a gene: 5. Here the CDR3 reads CASSLRTGVYGYTF. CDR3 nucleotides: TGTGCCAGCAGTCTCAGGACAGGGGTCTATGGCTACACCTTC.

Here the CDR3 reads CASSQERGGGANVLTF. In DNA, the CDR3 is TGTGCCAGCAGCCAAGAGCGCGGGGGTGGGGCCAACGTCCTGACTTTC. The rearrangement links TRBV4-2 to TRBJ2-6, with TRBD2 matching over 7 bases. The CDR3 contains 16 residues. The germline gives CDR1 LGHNA, CDR2 YNFKEQ. V was clipped by 0 bases and J by 3 bases; unmatched bases: 2.

The chain links TRBV27 to TRBJ1-5; D is unclear. From germline, CDR1 is MNHEY and CDR2 SMNVEV (reference sequence). V gave up 7 bases and J gave up 7 bases, with 14 bases separating them. This CDR3 has 13 amino acids. CDR3 region: CASTSGVGQPQHF. CDR3 DNA sequence: TGTGCCAGCACTAGCGGGGTGGGACAGCCCCAGCATTTT.

This clonotype was observed many times. This sequence joins TRBV7-2 and TRBJ2-5; 10 nucleotides line up with TRBD1. V dropped 1 base and J dropped 2; count of bases not matched to a gene: 1. Germline V gene data show CDR1 as SGHTA and CDR2 as FQGNSA. The CDR3 totals 15 residues. DNA of the CDR3: TGTGCCAGCAGCTTAGGGGGACAGGGGCAAGAGACCCAGTACTTC. This codes for CASSLGGQGQETQYF.